This TCR beta chain is drawn from a study of a mutant IDH1 vaccine in newly diagnosed glioma. About the research overall: Males made up about 62% and females about 38% of treated patients, whose mean age was about 37 years. Every participant had undergone radiotherapy, temozolomide, or both before, and most underwent both.

Clones were read by immunoSEQ multiplex PCR, and TCRdb kept only the in-frame ones, dropping some. The sample includes about 16,000 clones, less than 97% of them seen just once. As concerns this clone: What it binds is not known.

Noted time point: baseline, week 1 (first vaccination visit). The treatment: pre-vaccination baseline after standard-of-care therapy. Donors had new WHO grade 3 or 4 IDH1-mutant, ATRX-lost astrocytomas. Study-wide results and limits: Induction of immune responses by the vaccine occurred in roughly 93% of patients.

The CDR3 is 13 residues long. V gave up 1 base and J gave up 2 bases, with 2 bases separating them. The germline V gene encodes CDR1 MNHEY and CDR2 SVGAGI. This specimen was peripheral blood mononuclear cells (PBMCs), taken from a glioma patient treated with radiotherapy, temozolomide or both. The sequence came from a woman between 18 and 30 years old with glioma. Some clones in this sample may be carry-over from other donors' samples. The gene calls are TRBV6-5 and TRBJ2-2; D is unresolved. CDR3 amino acids: CASSYFNTGELFF. The CDR3 region has the DNA TGTGCCAGCAGTTACTTCAACACCGGGGAGCTGTTTTTT.